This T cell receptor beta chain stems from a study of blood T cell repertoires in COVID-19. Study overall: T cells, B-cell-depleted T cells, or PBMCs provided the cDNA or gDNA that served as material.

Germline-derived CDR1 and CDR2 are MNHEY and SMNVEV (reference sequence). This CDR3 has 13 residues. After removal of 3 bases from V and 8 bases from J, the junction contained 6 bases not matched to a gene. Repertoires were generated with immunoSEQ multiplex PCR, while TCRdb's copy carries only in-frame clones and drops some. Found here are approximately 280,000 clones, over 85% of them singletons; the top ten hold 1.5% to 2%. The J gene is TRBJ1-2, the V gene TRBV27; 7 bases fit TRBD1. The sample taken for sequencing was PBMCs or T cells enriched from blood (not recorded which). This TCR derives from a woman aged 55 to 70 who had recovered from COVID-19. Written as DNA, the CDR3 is TGTGCCAGCAGTTTCGAGGACAGGAGGGGCTACACCTTC. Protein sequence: CASSFEDRRGYTF.